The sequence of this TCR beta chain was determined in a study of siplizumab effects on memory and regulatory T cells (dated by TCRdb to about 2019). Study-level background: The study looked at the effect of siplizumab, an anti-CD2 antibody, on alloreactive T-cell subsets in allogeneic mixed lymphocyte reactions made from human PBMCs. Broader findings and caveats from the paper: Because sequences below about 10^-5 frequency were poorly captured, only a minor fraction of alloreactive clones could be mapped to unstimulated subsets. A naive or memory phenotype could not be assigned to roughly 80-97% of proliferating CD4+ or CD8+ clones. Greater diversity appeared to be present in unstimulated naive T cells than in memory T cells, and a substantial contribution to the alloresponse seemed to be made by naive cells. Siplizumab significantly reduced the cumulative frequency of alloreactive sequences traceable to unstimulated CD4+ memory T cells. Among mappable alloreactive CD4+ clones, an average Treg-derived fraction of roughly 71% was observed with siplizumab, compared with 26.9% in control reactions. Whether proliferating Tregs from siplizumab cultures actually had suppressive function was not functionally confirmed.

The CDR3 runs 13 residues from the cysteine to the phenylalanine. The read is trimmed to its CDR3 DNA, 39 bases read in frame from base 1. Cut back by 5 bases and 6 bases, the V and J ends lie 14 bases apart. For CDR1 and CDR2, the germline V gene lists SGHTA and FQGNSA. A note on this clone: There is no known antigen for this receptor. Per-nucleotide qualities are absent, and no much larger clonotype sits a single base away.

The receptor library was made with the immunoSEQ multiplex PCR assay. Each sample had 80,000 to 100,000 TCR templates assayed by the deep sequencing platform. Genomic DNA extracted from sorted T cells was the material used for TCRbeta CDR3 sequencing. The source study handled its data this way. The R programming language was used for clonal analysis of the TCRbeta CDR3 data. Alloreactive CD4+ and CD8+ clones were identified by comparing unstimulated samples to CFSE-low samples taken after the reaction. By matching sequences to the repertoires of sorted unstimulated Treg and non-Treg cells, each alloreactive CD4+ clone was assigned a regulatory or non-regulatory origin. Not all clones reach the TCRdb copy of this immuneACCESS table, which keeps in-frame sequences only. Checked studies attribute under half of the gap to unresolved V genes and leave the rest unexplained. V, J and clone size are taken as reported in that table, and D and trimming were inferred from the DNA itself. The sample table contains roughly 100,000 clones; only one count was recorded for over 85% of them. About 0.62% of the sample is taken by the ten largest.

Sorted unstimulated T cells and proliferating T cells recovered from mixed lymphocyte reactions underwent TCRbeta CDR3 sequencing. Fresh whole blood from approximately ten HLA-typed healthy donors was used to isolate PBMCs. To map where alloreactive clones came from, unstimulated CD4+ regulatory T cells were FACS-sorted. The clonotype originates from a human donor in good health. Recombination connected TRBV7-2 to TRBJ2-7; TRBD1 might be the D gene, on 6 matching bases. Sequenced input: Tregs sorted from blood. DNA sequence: TGTGCCAGCAGCCGACAGACAGGCTTCGAGCAGTACTTC. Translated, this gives CASSRQTGFEQYF.